This passage covers 26 T cell receptor beta chains from one sample sequenced in a study of blood T cell repertoires in COVID-19. Assay used: immunoSEQ multiplex PCR; TCRdb lists only in-frame clones, some missing. Of 650,000 to 800,000 clones listed, 85% to 90% are singletons. Specimen: peripheral blood. The source of these receptors is a woman younger than 35 with acute or convalescent COVID-19.

This clone was counted once. The genes are TRBV11-1 and TRBJ1-1; D is possibly TRBD1 (6 bases). V lost 10 bases and J 3 bases, leaving 12 bases between the germline ends. The germline CDR1 and CDR2 sequences are SGHAT and FQDESV (reference sequence). This CDR3 comprises 12 residues. CDR3 sequence (DNA): TGTGCCACCAGGGGAGGAGACACTGAAGCTTTCTTT. It specifies CATRGGDTEAFF.

A single count supports this clone. The chain combines TRBV6-5 with TRBJ1-6; unclear D gene. This CDR3 spans 16 amino acids. The germline gives CDR1 MNHEY, CDR2 SVGAGI. Trimming took off 2 bases at V and 7 bases at J, with 15 bases between the two ends. For the CDR3, the DNA is TGTGCCAGCAGTTACGGCATAGGGAGGGTAAATTCACCCCTCCACTTT. Translated, it gives CASSYGIGRVNSPLHF.

V is TRBV21-1 and J is TRBJ1-2. TRBV21-1 represents a pseudogene. This CDR3 region has 13 residues. The CDR3 sequence is CASSLNRGYGYTF. In DNA form, the CDR3 reads TGTGCCAGCAGCCTTAACCGGGGGTATGGCTACACCTTC.

The rearrangement uses TRBV19 and TRBJ1-3; tentative D call: TRBD1 (6 bases). This CDR3 region has 15 residues. Trimming cost V 4 bases and J 0 bases, with 10 bases left between them. Germline loops: CDR1 LNHDA, CDR2 SQIVND (reference sequence). Here the CDR3 reads CASSTDRYSGNTIYF. CDR3 in DNA: TGTGCCAGTAGTACAGACAGGTACTCTGGAAACACCATATATTTT. The variable domain in full, with the rest retrieved from reference TRBV19 and TRBJ1-3, is DGGITQSPKYLFRKEGQNVTLSCEQNLNHDAMYWYRQDPGQGLRLIYYSQIVNDFQKGDIAEGYSVSREKKESFPLTVTSAQKNPTAFYLCASSTDRYSGNTIYFGEGSWLTVV.

This sequence joins TRBV13 and TRBJ1-5, with D uncertain. CDR3 length: 14 residues. The V end lost 4 bases, the J end lost 6 bases, and 13 bases lay between the germline ends. CDR1 PRHDT and CDR2 FYEKMQ come from the germline V gene (reference sequence). The CDR3 coding sequence is TGTGCCAGCAGCTCTTCTGGGGAGCGTCAGCCCCAGCATTTT. Amino acid sequence: CASSSSGERQPQHF.

The chain combines TRBV9 with TRBJ2-5; 14 bases are a match to TRBD2. CDR1 and CDR2 from the germline V gene are SGDLS and YYNGEE. CDR3 length equals 15 residues. V lost 4 bases and J lost 5; bases outside the gene matches: 4. The CDR3 is CASSRWTSGGETQYF. In nucleotides, the CDR3 is TGTGCCAGCAGCCGATGGACTAGCGGGGGGGAGACCCAGTACTTC.

This clone was seen a few times. The chain links TRBV5-6 to TRBJ1-1, with 9 bases fitting TRBD1. CDR3 length: 15 residues. J gave up 5 bases and V 1 base, and 6 bases lay outside the gene matches. The germline gives CDR1 SGHDT, CDR2 YYEEEE. CDR3 in amino acids: CASSLFDRGRTEAFF. CDR3 sequence (DNA): TGTGCCAGCAGCTTGTTCGACAGGGGGAGGACTGAAGCTTTCTTT.

The V call is TRBV11-1, the J call TRBJ1-3; D not resolved. This CDR3 is 15 amino acids long. Trimming removed 7 bases at V and 4 bases at J, with 17 bases between. Germline assignment: CDR1 SGHAT and CDR2 FQDESV (reference sequence). The CDR3 region has the DNA TGTGCCAGCACCGGGATGGGGAAAGCCGGAAACACCATATATTTT. It specifies CASTGMGKAGNTIYF.

The rearrangement uses TRBV6-1 and TRBJ1-1, with a weak D call TRBD1 (5 bases). Looked up from germline, CDR1 is MNHNS and CDR2 is SASEGT. Trimming shortened V by 1 base and J by 5 bases, and 11 bases separated the two germline ends. The length of the CDR3 is 14 residues. DNA of the CDR3: TGTGCCAGCAGTGAAGGGTCAGGGATGACTGAAGCTTTCTTT. Protein: CASSEGSGMTEAFF.

With regard to this clone: This CDR3 is also generated by other DNA sequences in the sample. This chain joins TRBV29-1 and TRBJ1-1; 8 bases map to TRBD1. This CDR3 spans 13 amino acids. The germline gives CDR1 SQVTM, CDR2 ANQGSEA. V gave up 4 bases and J gave up 1 base; unmatched junction bases: 2. The CDR3 nucleotides read TGCAGCGTTGGACAGGGGAGGAACACTGAAGCTTTCTTT. Protein: CSVGQGRNTEAFF.

V and J are TRBV28 and TRBJ1-1; D is unresolved. Germline V lookup: CDR1 MDHEN, CDR2 SYDVKM. CDR3 length: 14 amino acids. V was shortened by 7 bases and J by 0 bases, with 12 bases between the two germline ends. The CDR3 DNA follows: TGTGCCAGCAACCAGGATCGGATGAACACTGAAGCTTTCTTT. Translation gives CASNQDRMNTEAFF.

The chain has TRBV5-6 and TRBJ2-7, with TRBD1 matching 7 bases. The germline gives CDR1 SGHDT, CDR2 YYEEEE. This CDR3 contains 15 residues. V gave up 4 bases and J gave up 3 bases; unmatched junction bases: 10. CDR3 DNA sequence: TGTGCCAGCAGCCCGGGACAGTTACTCCACTACGAGCAGTACTTC. It encodes CASSPGQLLHYEQYF.

The rearrangement joins TRBV30 to TRBJ1-4; D is unclear. The V end was cut by 2 bases, the J end by 8 bases, with 6 bases between. Germline CDR1 reads GTSNPN; CDR2 reads SVGIG (reference sequence). This CDR3 region has 11 residues. The CDR3 sequence: CAWSTREKLFF. The CDR3 nucleotides read TGTGCCTGGAGTACGCGAGAAAAACTGTTTTTT.

This clone was recorded a few times. The same CDR3 is also encoded by other DNA sequences in this sample. V gene TRBV6-4 combines with J gene TRBJ2-6, with D unclear. V was trimmed by 3 bases and J by 0 bases, leaving 6 bases between them. Looked up from germline, CDR1 is MRHNA and CDR2 is SNTAGT. The CDR3 totals 15 residues. The CDR3 reads CASSERNSGANVLTF. The CDR3 region has the DNA TGTGCCAGCAGTGAGCGGAACTCTGGGGCCAACGTCCTGACTTTC.

The genes are TRBV4-2 and TRBJ1-4; 9 nucleotides match TRBD1. V lost 0 bases and J lost 4; bases outside the gene matches: 9. Germline V gives CDR1 LGHNA, CDR2 YNFKEQ. This CDR3 spans 18 amino acids. Here the CDR3 DNA reads TGTGCCAGCAGCCAAGATAGTCAGGACAGGGGCCTTAATGAAAAACTGTTTTTT. Protein product: CASSQDSQDRGLNEKLFF.

The chain couples TRBV5-1 to TRBJ1-1, with no clear D. The length of the CDR3 is 18 residues. Trimming cost V 1 base and J 1 base, with 20 bases left between them. Germline CDR1 reads SGHRS; CDR2 reads YFSETQ. CDR3 residues: CASSLIDFRRPTNTEAFF. The CDR3 DNA reads as TGCGCCAGCAGCTTGATCGATTTTCGGAGGCCGACGAACACTGAAGCTTTCTTT. The complete variable domain, with remaining parts taken from reference TRBV5-1 and TRBJ1-1, reads KAGVTQTPRYLIKTRGQQVTLSCSPISGHRSVSWYQQTPGQGLQFLFEYFSETQRNKGNFPGRFSGRQFSNSRSEMNVSTLELGDSALYLCASSLIDFRRPTNTEAFFGQGTRLTVV.

The table lists this clone with a count of one. The chain joins TRBV15 to TRBJ2-2; D is perhaps TRBD1 (7 bases). The V end lost 3 bases, the J end lost 1 base, and 12 bases lay between the germline ends. The germline V gene has CDR1 LNHNV and CDR2 YYDKDF (reference sequence). This CDR3 region has 16 residues. CDR3 in amino acids: CATSSRQGGNTGELFF. CDR3 DNA sequence: TGTGCCACCAGCAGCCGACAGGGAGGGAACACCGGGGAGCTGTTTTTT.

V gene TRBV7-3 combines with J gene TRBJ2-1, with D tentatively TRBD2 (5 bases). CDR3 length equals 13 residues. V was pared by 4 bases and J by 1 base, with 5 bases between. CDR1 is SGHTA, CDR2 FQGTGA, per germline. Here the CDR3 reads CASSSGSYNEQFF. The CDR3 DNA follows: TGTGCCAGCAGCTCGGGGTCCTACAATGAGCAGTTCTTC.

The V and J genes are TRBV5-4 and TRBJ2-5; TRBD2 aligns across 9 bases. Per the germline V gene, CDR1 is SGHNT and CDR2 is YYREEE (reference sequence). The J segment lost 3 bases and the V segment lost 3 bases, leaving 3 bases of the junction unmatched. The CDR3 loop spans 14 amino acids. CDR3: CASSSLAGEETQYF. CDR3 bases: TGTGCCAGCAGCTCATTAGCGGGGGAAGAGACCCAGTACTTC.

The V call is TRBV6-5, the J call TRBJ2-3; 7 bases match TRBD1. The germline gives CDR1 MNHEY, CDR2 SVGAGI. The CDR3 has 14 amino acids. V lost 6 bases, J lost 1 base, and 4 bases stayed unmatched. For the CDR3, the DNA is TGTGCCAGCAGCCGACAGGGTGGCACAGATACGCAGTATTTT. Protein: CASSRQGGTDTQYF.

This rearrangement joins TRBV7-2 to TRBJ1-5; D perhaps matches TRBD1 (5 bases). The CDR3 loop spans 15 amino acids. Germline CDR1 and CDR2: SGHTA and FQGNSA. V gave up 4 bases and J gave up 0 bases, with 10 bases separating them. The CDR3 bases are TGTGCCAGCAGCTCATCAGGGTTTAGCAATCAGCCCCAGCATTTT. Residues: CASSSSGFSNQPQHF.

The V gene is TRBV5-8, the J gene TRBJ2-3; TRBD1 matches 8 bases. Germline V lookup: CDR1 SGHTS, CDR2 YDEGEE. Trimming at V came to 0 bases and at J to 2 bases, leaving 2 bases not matched to a gene. The CDR3 covers 15 residues. CDR3 bases: TGTGCCAGCAGCTTGGGACAGGGGAACACAGATACGCAGTATTTT. Translated: CASSLGQGNTDTQYF.

The chain is built from TRBV3-1 (or the pseudogene TRBV3-2) and TRBJ1-1, with D possibly being TRBD1 (6 bases). The CDR3 is 18 residues long. V shed 0 bases and J shed 0 bases, with 17 bases lying between them. The germline CDR1 and CDR2 sequences are LGHDT and YNNKEL (reference sequence). The CDR3 spells CASSQEDSPRGMNTEAFF. The CDR3 region has the DNA TGTGCCAGCAGCCAAGAGGACAGTCCACGGGGCATGAACACTGAAGCTTTCTTT.

J is TRBJ1-2 and V is TRBV6-2 or TRBV6-3, with D hard to call. V was clipped by 0 bases and J by 4 bases, with 9 bases between them. The length of the CDR3 is 14 residues. The V gene's germline CDR1 is MNHEY and CDR2 SVGEGT. The DNA of the CDR3 is TGTGCCAGCAGTTACTCTCCCACTTCCTATGGCTACACCTTC. This encodes CASSYSPTSYGYTF.

This sequence joins TRBV1 and TRBJ1-6; TRBD1 is the table's D call and was not checked against the DNA. TRBV1 is reported as a pseudogene. The CDR3 has 17 residues. CDR3 residues: CTSSHSNPRRYNSPLHF. As DNA, the CDR3 is TGCACCAGCAGCCACTCCAACCCCAGGCGCTATAATTCACCCCTCCACTTT.

The CDR3 sequence: CASSQGPGGGYGYTF. As DNA, the CDR3 is TGTGCCAGCAGCCAAGGGCCGGGGGGTGGCTATGGCTACACCTTC. This sequence joins TRBV3-1 (or the pseudogene TRBV3-2) and TRBJ1-2, with TRBD1 as a possible D gene (5 bases). Germline lookup yields CDR1 LGHDT and CDR2 YNNKEL (reference sequence). V was clipped by 1 base and J by 4 bases, with 13 bases between them. CDR3 length: 15 amino acids.